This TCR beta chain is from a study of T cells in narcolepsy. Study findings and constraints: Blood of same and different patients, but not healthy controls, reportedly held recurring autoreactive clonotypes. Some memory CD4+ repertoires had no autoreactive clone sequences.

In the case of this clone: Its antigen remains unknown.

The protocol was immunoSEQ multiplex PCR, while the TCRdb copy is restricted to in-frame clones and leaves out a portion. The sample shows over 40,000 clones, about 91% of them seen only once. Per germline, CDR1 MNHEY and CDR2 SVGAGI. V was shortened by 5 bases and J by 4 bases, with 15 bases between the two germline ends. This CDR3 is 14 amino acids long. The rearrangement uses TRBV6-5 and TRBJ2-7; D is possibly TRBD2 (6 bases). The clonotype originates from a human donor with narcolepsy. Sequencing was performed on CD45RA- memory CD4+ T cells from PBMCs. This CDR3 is CASSPGTSKYEQYF. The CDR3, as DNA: TGTGCCAGCAGTCCCGGTACTAGCAAGTACGAGCAGTACTTC.